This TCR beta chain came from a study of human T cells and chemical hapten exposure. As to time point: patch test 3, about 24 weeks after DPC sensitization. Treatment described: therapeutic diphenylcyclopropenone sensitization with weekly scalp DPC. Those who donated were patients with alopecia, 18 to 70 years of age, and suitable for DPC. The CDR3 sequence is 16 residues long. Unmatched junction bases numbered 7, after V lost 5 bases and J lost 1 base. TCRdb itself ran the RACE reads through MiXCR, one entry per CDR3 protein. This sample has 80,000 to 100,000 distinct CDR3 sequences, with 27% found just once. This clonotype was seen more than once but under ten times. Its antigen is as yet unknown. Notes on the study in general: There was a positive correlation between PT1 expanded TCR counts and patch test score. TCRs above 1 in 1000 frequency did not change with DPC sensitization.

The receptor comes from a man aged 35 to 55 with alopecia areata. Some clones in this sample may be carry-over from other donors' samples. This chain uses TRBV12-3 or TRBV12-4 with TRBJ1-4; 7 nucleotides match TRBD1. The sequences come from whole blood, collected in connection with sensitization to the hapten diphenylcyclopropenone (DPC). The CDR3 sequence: CASSLPRQGTNEKLFF. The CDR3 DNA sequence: TGTGCCAGCAGTCTACCCCGACAGGGAACTAATGAAAAACTGTTTTTT.